This TCR beta chain appears in the sequencing data of a study of blood T cell repertoires in COVID-19. Study details: Samples representing acute and convalescent COVID-19 were sourced from the United States, Italy and Spain. PBMCs, B-cell-depleted T cells, or T cells provided the cDNA or gDNA that made up the material.

Authors' data handling: Amplification of reference gene primers provided the estimated nucleated cell counts. Clones were read by immunoSEQ multiplex PCR, and TCRdb kept only the in-frame ones, dropping some. V, J and clone size reflect that table, while D and trimming were determined from the DNA. The sample consists of approximately 170,000 clones, about 86% of them appearing once. V lost 2 bases and J lost 1, with 13 bases in between. This CDR3 region has 16 residues. Germline assignment: CDR1 SGHRS and CDR2 YFSETQ. The clonotype originates from a woman of 80 years or more with acute or convalescent COVID-19. The chain has TRBV5-1 and TRBJ1-3, with D tentatively TRBD1 (5 bases). Sequencing was performed on peripheral blood. The CDR3 region has the DNA TGCGCCAGCAGCTTCCAGGGTGGAACTTCTGGAAACACCATATATTTT. Residues: CASSFQGGTSGNTIYF.